The 13 T cell receptor beta chains listed next were all sequenced from one sample in a study of cytomegalovirus exposure and HLA in healthy donors. This PCR relied on a set of 60 Vbeta primers and 13 Jbeta primers. Profiling relied on immunoSEQ multiplex PCR, and the TCRdb table lists in-frame clones only, not all of them. The sample carries under 200,000 clones, around 75% recorded once. The sequenced material came from PBMCs. Receptors were obtained from a man between 18 and 29 years old in good health and CMV-seronegative.

This chain links TRBV6-6 with TRBJ2-2, with 9 bases matching TRBD1. The CDR3 length is 15 residues. V lost 5 bases to trimming and J lost 3 bases; unmatched junction nucleotides: 4. Germline-derived CDR1 and CDR2 are MNHNY and SVGAGI (reference sequence). The DNA for the CDR3 is TGTGCCAGCAGTCCCGGACAGGGGTACACCGGGGAGCTGTTTTTT. This gives the protein CASSPGQGYTGELFF.

J is TRBJ2-3 and V is TRBV5-1, with 11 nucleotides matching TRBD2. Germline V gives CDR1 SGHRS, CDR2 YFSETQ. The junction had 3 bases not matched to a gene; V was cut back by 0 bases and J by 6 bases. This CDR3 spans 15 amino acids. CDR3 coding DNA: TGCGCCAGCAGCTTGGAGGCTAGCGGGAGGGATACGCAGTATTTT. Translating it yields CASSLEASGRDTQYF.

This clone was seen a handful of times. V is TRBV7-8 and J is TRBJ2-1; no reliable D call. The germline V and J ends were trimmed by 0 bases and 4 bases, with 7 bases remaining between them. Germline CDR1 SGHVS, CDR2 FQNEAQ. The CDR3 covers 14 residues. DNA of the CDR3: TGTGCCAGCAGCTTAGCCAGACTTTACAATGAGCAGTTCTTC. It translates to CASSLARLYNEQFF.

The gene calls are TRBV25-1 and TRBJ1-3; the D is unclear. V was trimmed by 11 bases and J by 3 bases, leaving 8 bases between them. CDR1 is MGHDK, CDR2 SYGVNS, per germline. This CDR3 is 11 amino acids long. The CDR3 protein is CAYAVGNTIYF. The DNA for the CDR3 is TGTGCCTATGCGGTTGGAAACACCATATATTTT.

The rearrangement joins TRBV6-5 to TRBJ2-7, with 14 bases identical to TRBD2. J lost 3 bases, V lost 5 bases, and 0 bases had no gene match. Germline-derived CDR1 and CDR2 are MNHEY and SVGAGI. The CDR3 covers 14 residues. In nucleotides, the CDR3 is TGTGCCAGCAGTGGGACTAGCGGGAGCTACGAGCAGTACTTC. Protein sequence: CASSGTSGSYEQYF.

The CDR3 nucleotides are TGCGCCAGCAGCCAAGAGACAGGCCCAACGAAGAGGTCTGGGGCCAACGTCCTGACTTTC. It yields the protein CASSQETGPTKRSGANVLTF. The chain couples TRBV4-3 to TRBJ2-6, with D perhaps matching TRBD1 (6 bases). V was clipped by 0 bases and J by 1 base, with 19 bases between them. Germline V lookup: CDR1 LGHNA, CDR2 YSLEER. There are 20 residues in the CDR3.

This clone was seen only a few times. V usage is TRBV5-6 and J usage is TRBJ1-1, with 8 positions matching TRBD1. CDR1 and CDR2 (germline): SGHDT, YYEEEE. V shed 3 bases and J 1 base; nucleotides not matched to a gene: 5. The CDR3 contains 15 residues. CDR3 loop: CASSSLGTGNTEAFF. The CDR3 region has the DNA TGTGCCAGCAGCTCCCTCGGGACAGGGAACACTGAAGCTTTCTTT.

The genes are TRBV7-9 and TRBJ1-2, with D perhaps TRBD1 (6 bases). The CDR3 has 14 residues. V shed 5 bases and J shed 4 bases, with 14 bases lying between them. Germline V gene data show CDR1 as SEHNR and CDR2 as FQNEAQ (reference sequence). CDR3 DNA sequence: TGTGCCAGCAGCGACACAGGGATAGGCTATGGCTACACCTTC. Translating gives CASSDTGIGYGYTF.

The V call is TRBV4-3, the J call TRBJ2-3; TRBD2 agrees at 8 bases. The CDR3 is 14 residues long. Germline CDR1 is LGHNA and CDR2 is YSLEER. Germline trimming cut 4 bases from V and 4 bases from J; bases unmatched to any gene: 4. CDR3 region: CASSPGLEADTQYF. The CDR3 DNA follows: TGCGCCAGCAGCCCGGGACTAGAAGCAGATACGCAGTATTTT.

The V call is TRBV4-3, the J call TRBJ2-3; 10 nucleotides align to TRBD2. CDR1 LGHNA and CDR2 YSLEER come from the germline V gene. The CDR3 totals 18 residues. After removal of 1 base from V and 4 bases from J, the junction contained 11 bases not matched to a gene. The CDR3 region has the DNA TGCGCCAGCAGCCAAGTGCTGTCTGGGCTAGCGGGGGCAGATACGCAGTATTTT. Amino acids: CASSQVLSGLAGADTQYF.

The gene calls are TRBV7-2 and TRBJ2-7; perhaps TRBD1 as D (6 bases). Deletions cut 5 bases from V and 3 bases from J, with 11 bases between. Germline values: CDR1 SGHTA, CDR2 FQGNSA. This CDR3 is 13 amino acids long. CDR3 nucleotides: TGTGCCAGCAGCCTCCAGGGGTTCTACGAGCAGTACTTC. Amino acids: CASSLQGFYEQYF.

The chain is built from TRBV4-3 and TRBJ2-2; TRBD2 agrees at 11 bases. This CDR3 is 17 amino acids long. The V gene end was trimmed by 4 bases and the J gene end by 6 bases; junction bases not matched to a gene: 10. Germline V CDR1 and CDR2: LGHNA, YSLEER. The CDR3 sequence is CASSLELAGVPAGELFF. As DNA, the CDR3 is TGCGCCAGCAGCCTCGAACTAGCGGGAGTACCCGCCGGGGAGCTGTTTTTT.

This clone was seen just once. This sequence joins TRBV7-2 and TRBJ2-7; 7 nucleotides match TRBD2. This CDR3 comprises 14 residues. Trimming took 0 bases from V and 2 from J; bases not matched to a gene: 1. CDR1 and CDR2 (germline): SGHTA, FQGNSA. CDR3 protein: CASSLAGGPYEQYF. The CDR3 coding sequence is TGTGCCAGCAGCTTAGCGGGAGGGCCCTACGAGCAGTACTTC.